These 6 T cell receptor beta chains came from one sample sequenced in a study of T cells after yellow fever vaccination. TCRdb reprocessed the 5' RACE reads with MiXCR, giving one entry per CDR3 protein. The sample has approximately 600,000 distinct CDR3 sequences; around an eighth are singletons. Specimen: PBMCs, collected on the day of the yellow fever booster vaccination. These receptors originate from a man aged 30 to 39 who received the YFV17D yellow fever vaccine.

A few counts support this clonotype. V is TRBV5-4 and J is TRBJ2-3; 14 positions match TRBD2. Germline values: CDR1 SGHNT, CDR2 YYREEE (reference sequence). The CDR3 is 16 residues long. Trimming cost V 9 bases and J 2 bases; bases outside gene matches: 8. CDR3 sequence: CATARLAGGNTDTQYF. The CDR3, as DNA: TGTGCCACCGCTCGACTAGCGGGAGGGAACACAGATACGCAGTATTTT.

V gene TRBV5-6 combines with J gene TRBJ2-4, with D perhaps given as TRBD1 or TRBD2 (5 bases each). The CDR3 contains 14 residues. CDR1 SGHDT and CDR2 YYEEEE come from the germline V gene. Trimming removed 7 bases from V and 5 bases from J, with 16 bases in between. The CDR3, as DNA: TGTGCCAGCGGGCACCGGGACCTTGAAAACATTCAGTACTTC. Residues: CASGHRDLENIQYF.

The chain links TRBV4-3 to TRBJ2-2; D may be TRBD1 or TRBD2 (5 bases each). V was shortened by 3 bases and J by 5 bases, with 10 bases between the two germline ends. Germline assignment: CDR1 LGHNA and CDR2 YSLEER. This CDR3 is built from 14 residues. The CDR3 region is CASSQGWGTGELFF. The DNA for the CDR3 is TGCGCCAGCAGCCAGGGGTGGGGGACCGGGGAGCTGTTTTTT.

The chain recombines TRBV7-2 with TRBJ1-1, with 7 nucleotides matching TRBD1. The CDR3 has 14 amino acids. CDR1 and CDR2 (germline): SGHTA, FQGNSA. Trimming cost V 5 bases and J 6 bases; bases outside gene matches: 9. The CDR3 nucleotides are TGTGCCAGCAGCCCAAGGGGGACAGTCCCTGAAGCTTTCTTT. It codes for CASSPRGTVPEAFF.

This CDR3 reads CASSVTTSGSYEQFF. CDR3 DNA sequence: TGTGCCAGCAGCGTAACGACTAGCGGGAGCTATGAGCAGTTCTTC. J is TRBJ2-1 and V is TRBV9, with 12 bases fitting TRBD2. The V gene's germline CDR1 is SGDLS and CDR2 YYNGEE. V was pared by 1 base and J by 8 bases, with 4 bases of the junction left unmatched. The CDR3 spans 15 residues.

This chain uses TRBV30 with TRBJ2-7; D perhaps matches TRBD1 (5 bases). The CDR3 sequence is 12 residues long. V was pared by 1 base and J by 6 bases, with 10 bases between. Germline V gene sequence: CDR1 GTSNPN, CDR2 SVGIG (reference sequence). This CDR3 is CAWSDRFGEQYF. The DNA for the CDR3 is TGTGCCTGGAGTGACAGGTTTGGCGAGCAGTACTTC. The full variable domain, rest sourced from reference TRBV30 and TRBJ2-7, is SQTIHQWPATLVQPVGSPLSLECTVEGTSNPNLYWYRQAAGRGLQLLFYSVGIGQISSEVPQNLSASRPQDRQFILSSKKLLLSDSGFYLCAWSDRFGEQYFGPGTRLTVT.